These 11 T cell receptor beta chains were sequenced from one sample in a study of early T cells in non-severe SARS-CoV-2 infection. TCRdb re-called the 5' RACE reads through MiXCR, storing one row per CDR3 protein. This sample has approximately 26,000 distinct CDR3 sequences, with roughly 5% found just once. Sequenced: whole blood. The receptors were sampled from an adult who was a healthcare worker with PCR-confirmed SARS-CoV-2 infection or an uninfected control (not recorded which).

This clonotype was picked up many times. V gene TRBV28 combines with J gene TRBJ2-7, with unresolved D. This CDR3 spans 12 amino acids. The germline V and J ends were trimmed by 7 bases and 7 bases, with 14 bases remaining between them. Germline values: CDR1 MDHEN, CDR2 SYDVKM. The CDR3 is CASTSLKREQYF. The CDR3 DNA sequence: TGTGCCAGCACCTCACTAAAGAGGGAGCAGTACTTC.

This clonotype was counted ten times or more. This rearrangement joins TRBV7-9 to TRBJ1-6; no clear D gene. Trimming removed 1 base at V and 10 bases at J, with 11 bases between. The CDR3 has 14 residues. Germline V lookup: CDR1 SEHNR, CDR2 FQNEAQ (reference sequence). The CDR3 bases are TGTGCCAGCAGCTTAGGACCTGATGTCTCACCCCTCCACTTT. Translation gives CASSLGPDVSPLHF.

This clonotype has ten or more counts. The gene calls are TRBV20-1 and TRBJ1-6; the match to TRBD1 covers 7 bases. V lost 6 bases, J lost 6 bases, and 8 bases stayed unmatched. There are 14 residues in the CDR3. Germline CDR1 DFQATT, CDR2 SNEGSKA (reference sequence). The CDR3 bases are TGCAGTGCCAGACGACAGGGTGGTAATTCACCCCTCCACTTT. Its protein product is CSARRQGGNSPLHF.

This clonotype counts as medium-sized. The chain carries TRBV19 and TRBJ1-5; 10 nucleotides match TRBD1. Unmatched junction bases numbered 9, after V lost 4 bases and J lost 9 bases. The germline gives CDR1 LNHDA, CDR2 SQIVND (reference sequence). This CDR3 comprises 15 residues. Here the CDR3 reads CASSTDRGPEGPQHF. In DNA form, the CDR3 reads TGTGCCAGTAGTACCGACAGGGGGCCGGAGGGGCCCCAGCATTTT.

This clonotype was detected many times. This sequence joins TRBV28 and TRBJ2-7, with D possibly matching TRBD1 (5 bases). This CDR3 has 17 residues. Trimming cost V 5 bases and J 1 base, with 21 bases left between them. Germline assignment: CDR1 MDHEN and CDR2 SYDVKM. CDR3 nucleotide sequence: TGTGCCAGCAGTCCTATGAGACGCAGGGTCACTTCCTACGAGCAGTACTTC. Protein: CASSPMRRRVTSYEQYF. The full variable domain, with the rest looked up from reference TRBV28 and TRBJ2-7, is DVKVTQSSRYLVKRTGEKVFLECVQDMDHENMFWYRQDPGLGLRLIYFSYDVKMKEKGDIPEGYSVSREKKERFSLILESASTNQTSMYLCASSPMRRRVTSYEQYFGPGTRLTVT.

This clonotype has more than one count but fewer than ten. The chain has TRBV7-9 and TRBJ1-5; D remains unclear. The CDR3 is made up of 13 amino acids. From germline, CDR1 is SEHNR and CDR2 FQNEAQ (reference sequence). Trimming removed 5 bases at V and 7 bases at J, with 12 bases between. CDR3 nucleotides: TGTGCCAGCAGCGTCGGAGCTCAGCAGCCCCAGCATTTT. Its translation is CASSVGAQQPQHF.

This chain's CDR3 is CASSSGDGDQETQYF. The CDR3 DNA follows: TGTGCCAGCAGCTCAGGGGATGGAGACCAAGAGACCCAGTACTTC. The rearrangement links TRBV11-2 to TRBJ2-5; possibly TRBD1 for D (6 bases). The CDR3 spans 15 residues. The V gene's germline CDR1 is SGHAT and CDR2 FQNNGV. Trimming removed 4 bases from V and 0 bases from J, with 12 bases in between.

This clonotype was detected only a few times. The chain joins TRBV11-1 to TRBJ2-7; D is uncertain. The CDR3 has 14 amino acids. Trimming shortened V by 4 bases and J by 3 bases, and 13 bases separated the two germline ends. Germline V gives CDR1 SGHAT, CDR2 FQDESV (reference sequence). CDR3: CASSSGSTFYEQYF. CDR3 sequence (DNA): TGTGCCAGCAGCTCCGGATCGACCTTCTACGAGCAGTACTTC.

Many counts were recorded for this clonotype. This rearrangement joins TRBV7-6 to TRBJ2-1, with 7 bases aligning to TRBD2. The germline V gene encodes CDR1 SGHVS and CDR2 FNYEAQ. The CDR3 sequence is 15 residues long. V lost 5 bases and J lost 2; bases outside the gene matches: 6. The chain's CDR3 is CASSPPGLAYNEQFF. The CDR3 coding sequence is TGTGCCAGCAGCCCCCCCGGACTAGCCTACAATGAGCAGTTCTTC.

The V and J genes are TRBV7-3 and TRBJ2-1; 9 bases align to TRBD2. The J segment lost 6 bases and the V segment lost 1 base, leaving 10 bases of the junction unmatched. This CDR3 spans 17 amino acids. The germline gives CDR1 SGHTA, CDR2 FQGTGA. DNA of the CDR3: TGTGCCAGCAGCTTAATGGGACTAGCACCGGGAGGCAATGAGCAGTTCTTC. Its translation: CASSLMGLAPGGNEQFF.

This clonotype has a count of ten or more. V and J are TRBV12-3 or TRBV12-4 and TRBJ1-1; no firm D call. V shed 5 bases and J shed 2 bases, with 9 bases lying between them. The CDR3 contains 13 residues. Here the CDR3 DNA reads TGTGCCAGCAGTCCTCGTTCTAACACTGAAGCTTTCTTT. It specifies CASSPRSNTEAFF.